Following are 25 T cell receptor beta chains from one sample sequenced in a study of blood T cell repertoires in COVID-19. Profiling relied on immunoSEQ multiplex PCR, and the TCRdb table lists in-frame clones only, not all of them. The data contain about 410,000 clones, approximately 91% of them singletons. The sample taken for sequencing was peripheral blood. The receptor set was obtained from a woman aged 40 to 50 with COVID-19, enrolled during active disease.

The chain recombines TRBV19 with TRBJ2-7; D might be TRBD2 (6 bases). Germline CDR1 LNHDA, CDR2 SQIVND (reference sequence). The CDR3 loop spans 15 amino acids. V was trimmed by 10 bases and J by 5 bases, leaving 24 bases between them. CDR3 bases: TGTGCCACTATTTCGCGGGGACCCGAGGGGAACGAGCAGTACTTC. Amino acids: CATISRGPEGNEQYF.

V gene TRBV28 combines with J gene TRBJ2-6, with 7 bases fitting TRBD1. Trimming cost V 6 bases and J 1 base; bases outside gene matches: 3. The CDR3 spans 15 residues. Per the germline V gene, CDR1 is MDHEN and CDR2 is SYDVKM. The CDR3 reads CASRGGQSGANVLTF. CDR3 in DNA: TGTGCCAGCAGAGGGGGACAGTCTGGGGCCAACGTCCTGACTTTC.

The genes are TRBV7-2 and TRBJ2-7; 10 nucleotides line up with TRBD2. The germline CDR1 and CDR2 sequences are SGHTA and FQGNSA. After removal of 5 bases from V and 4 bases from J, the junction contained 11 bases not matched to a gene. The CDR3 is 16 amino acids. CDR3 region: CASSGIAGGLTYEQYF. The DNA of the CDR3 is TGTGCCAGCAGCGGGATAGCGGGGGGCCTCACTTACGAGCAGTACTTC.

The V and J genes are TRBV7-9 and TRBJ2-1; 9 bases line up with TRBD2. The germline V gene has CDR1 SEHNR and CDR2 FQNEAQ (reference sequence). This CDR3 has 18 amino acids. J was trimmed by 0 bases and V by 3 bases; bases with no gene match: 9. The CDR3 region has the DNA TGTGCCAGCAGCTTTAACCCCCAGCGGGGGGACTCCTACAATGAGCAGTTCTTC. Its translation: CASSFNPQRGDSYNEQFF.

The V call is TRBV29-1, the J call TRBJ2-2; 9 positions agree with TRBD1. Unmatched junction bases numbered 3, after V lost 3 bases and J lost 4 bases. CDR1 and CDR2 from the germline V gene are SQVTM and ANQGSEA. CDR3 length: 14 amino acids. The CDR3 nucleotides read TGCAGCGTTGATTGGACAGGGGTCACCGGGGAGCTGTTTTTT. Translating gives CSVDWTGVTGELFF.

The chain joins TRBV9 to TRBJ2-1, with 9 bases fitting TRBD1. CDR1 and CDR2 from the germline V gene are SGDLS and YYNGEE. CDR3 size: 16 residues. The V segment lost 4 bases and the J segment 0 bases; nucleotides outside the gene matches: 5. CDR3 sequence reads: CASSPTDRGSYNEQFF. CDR3 in DNA: TGTGCCAGCAGCCCAACGGACAGGGGCTCCTACAATGAGCAGTTCTTC.

The chain combines TRBV30 with TRBJ2-1; 7 nucleotides match TRBD1. CDR3 length equals 13 residues. The V segment lost 1 base and the J segment 4 bases; nucleotides outside the gene matches: 1. In germline, CDR1 is GTSNPN, CDR2 SVGIG (reference sequence). The CDR3 coding sequence is TGTGCCTGGAGTGGGGACAGTTACAATGAGCAGTTCTTC. Its protein product is CAWSGDSYNEQFF. The complete variable domain, with remaining parts taken from reference TRBV30 and TRBJ2-1, reads SQTIHQWPATLVQPVGSPLSLECTVEGTSNPNLYWYRQAAGRGLQLLFYSVGIGQISSEVPQNLSASRPQDRQFILSSKKLLLSDSGFYLCAWSGDSYNEQFFGPGTRLTVL.

J is TRBJ1-2 and V is TRBV29-1; the match to TRBD1 covers 7 bases. The CDR3 is made up of 15 amino acids. The germline gives CDR1 SQVTM, CDR2 ANQGSEA. Trimming cost V 6 bases and J 1 base; bases outside gene matches: 11. CDR3 bases: TGCAGCGTACTACCCGGGACAGAGAATAACTATGGCTACACCTTC. Its protein is CSVLPGTENNYGYTF. Full variable domain (remainder filled in from reference TRBV29-1 and TRBJ1-2): SAVISQKPSRDICQRGTSLTIQCQVDSQVTMMFWYRQQPGQSLTLIATANQGSEATYESGFVIDKFPISRPNLTFSTLTVSNMSPEDSSIYLCSVLPGTENNYGYTFGSGTRLTVV.

V and J are TRBV5-1 and TRBJ2-2; TRBD1 aligns across 7 bases. This CDR3 spans 17 amino acids. Germline-derived CDR1 and CDR2 are SGHRS and YFSETQ. V trimming: 4 bases; J trimming: 2 bases; junction bases outside the gene matches: 11. CDR3 amino acids: CASSPLSGTVNTGELFF. The CDR3, as DNA: TGCGCCAGCAGCCCGCTGTCGGGGACAGTAAACACCGGGGAGCTGTTTTTT.

This clone was picked up one time. V usage is TRBV30 and J usage is TRBJ1-3; D may be TRBD1 (5 bases). Germline CDR1 is GTSNPN and CDR2 is SVGIG (reference sequence). The CDR3 is 11 amino acids. Trimming cost V 4 bases and J 9 bases, with 10 bases left between them. The CDR3 spells CAWTPGVTIYF. CDR3 sequence (DNA): TGTGCCTGGACCCCGGGGGTCACCATATATTTT.

The chain combines TRBV18 with TRBJ1-6; no clear D gene. V shed 4 bases and J shed 1 base, with 17 bases lying between them. Germline V gives CDR1 KGHSH, CDR2 LQKENI. There are 18 residues in the CDR3. This CDR3 is CASSQGAGPASYNSPLHF. The CDR3 nucleotides are TGTGCCAGCTCACAAGGTGCGGGTCCCGCGTCCTATAATTCACCCCTCCACTTT.

CDR3: CASSVATQGDHTIYF. The CDR3 bases are TGTGCCAGCAGCGTAGCTACCCAGGGGGACCACACCATATATTTT. The chain links TRBV9 to TRBJ1-3; 7 bases align to TRBD1. The germline V gene encodes CDR1 SGDLS and CDR2 YYNGEE. V lost 0 bases, J lost 8 bases, and 8 bases stayed unmatched. The CDR3 has 15 amino acids.

The chain links TRBV11-2 to TRBJ1-5; TRBD1 is a possible D gene (6 bases). This CDR3 has 15 residues. V lost 6 bases to trimming and J lost 5 bases, with 17 bases between them. Germline V gene lookup returns CDR1 SGHAT and CDR2 FQNNGV. The CDR3 here is CASSLVTGGHQPQHF. For the CDR3, the DNA is TGTGCCAGCAGTTTGGTGACCGGGGGGCATCAGCCCCAGCATTTT.

The chain employs TRBV9 and TRBJ2-3; TRBD1 might be the D (5 bases). This CDR3 spans 15 amino acids. The V gene's germline CDR1 is SGDLS and CDR2 YYNGEE. The ends were cut back, 2 bases at V and 4 bases at J, with 14 bases in the middle. Written as DNA, the CDR3 is TGTGCCAGCAGCGTCCAGGGCTCTTTCGCAGATACGCAGTATTTT. Translating gives CASSVQGSFADTQYF.

The count of this clone is one. V and J are TRBV5-1 and TRBJ1-1, with 11 bases fitting TRBD1. From germline, CDR1 is SGHRS and CDR2 YFSETQ. V lost 4 bases to trimming and J lost 10 bases; unmatched junction nucleotides: 9. The CDR3 runs 14 residues. The chain's CDR3 is CASSHPGQGVGAFF. The CDR3 DNA reads TGCGCCAGCAGCCACCCGGGACAGGGGGTAGGAGCTTTCTTT.

The chain recombines TRBV5-6 with TRBJ1-4; 7 bases fit TRBD1. The CDR3 is made up of 15 amino acids. The germline V gene has CDR1 SGHDT and CDR2 YYEEEE. V lost 2 bases, J lost 5 bases, and 6 bases stayed unmatched. CDR3 residues: CASSFSTGWNEKLFF. Here the CDR3 DNA reads TGTGCCAGCAGCTTTTCGACAGGGTGGAATGAAAAACTGTTTTTT.

Only one count was recorded for this clone. J is TRBJ1-1 and V is TRBV28; 9 nucleotides align to TRBD1. Germline CDR1 is MDHEN and CDR2 is SYDVKM. The CDR3 is 16 amino acids. With 11 bases clipped from V and 1 base from J, the junction kept 14 bases outside the gene matches. CDR3 sequence reads: CAASVPRTGENTEAFF. The CDR3 DNA reads as TGTGCCGCCTCCGTACCCAGGACAGGGGAGAACACTGAAGCTTTCTTT.

CDR3 in amino acids: CASSEYKGRTESTDTQYF. The CDR3 bases are TGTGCCAGCAGTGAATATAAAGGGCGGACAGAGAGCACAGATACGCAGTATTTT. V is TRBV25-1 and J is TRBJ2-3; possible D gene TRBD1, 6 bases. The V gene lost 0 bases and the J gene lost 0 bases, with 16 bases spanning the gap. Germline-derived CDR1 and CDR2 are MGHDK and SYGVNS. The CDR3 loop spans 18 amino acids.

This clone came up once. V and J are TRBV7-2 and TRBJ2-7, with D perhaps matching TRBD1 (6 bases). Trimming took 5 bases from V and 0 from J, leaving 17 bases between them. The CDR3 extends over 16 amino acids. Germline loops: CDR1 SGHTA, CDR2 FQGNSA. The CDR3 DNA is TGTGCCAGCAGCCTCCTGGGGGCGGGTCCCTCCTACGAGCAGTACTTC. This sequence encodes CASSLLGAGPSYEQYF.

The chain employs TRBV7-2 and TRBJ1-3; D is unresolved. The CDR3 contains 15 residues. V dropped 2 bases and J dropped 4 bases, with 12 bases sitting between them. In germline, CDR1 is SGHTA, CDR2 FQGNSA. CDR3 loop: CASSLPFPFGNTIYF. Written as DNA, the CDR3 is TGTGCCAGCAGCTTACCCTTTCCTTTCGGAAACACCATATATTTT.

The V and J genes are TRBV7-3 and TRBJ2-3; 9 bases are shared with TRBD2. Per the germline V gene, CDR1 is SGHTA and CDR2 is FQGTGA. This CDR3 region has 17 residues. V dropped 5 bases and J dropped 7; count of bases not matched to a gene: 16. The CDR3 sequence is CASSLGPSGAVGNTQYF. CDR3 nucleotides: TGTGCCAGCAGCCTTGGGCCTAGCGGGGCCGTAGGGAATACGCAGTATTTT.

The V call is TRBV11-1, the J call TRBJ2-3; 7 nucleotides align to TRBD1. The CDR3 covers 14 residues. Germline trimming cut 7 bases from V and 3 bases from J; bases unmatched to any gene: 7. The V gene's germline CDR1 is SGHAT and CDR2 FQDESV (reference sequence). The DNA of the CDR3 is TGTGCCAGCACCAAAAACAGGGGAACAGATACGCAGTATTTT. As protein: CASTKNRGTDTQYF.

V and J are TRBV6-2 or TRBV6-3 and TRBJ2-1; maybe TRBD2 (7 bases). Trimming removed 5 bases from V and 10 bases from J, with 15 bases in between. Germline CDR1 and CDR2: MNHEY and SVGEGT. This CDR3 has 13 amino acids. DNA for the CDR3: TGTGCCAGCAGTGGGGGGGGCCTTCGGGAGCAGTTCTTC. Translation gives CASSGGGLREQFF.

This chain joins TRBV9 and TRBJ2-1; 12 nucleotides agree with TRBD2. V lost 7 bases, J lost 2 bases, and 7 bases stayed unmatched. Germline lookup yields CDR1 SGDLS and CDR2 YYNGEE. The CDR3 runs 16 residues. The DNA for the CDR3 is TGTGCCAGCGTTGGGACTAGCGGGCCCCCCTACAATGAGCAGTTCTTC. Translation gives CASVGTSGPPYNEQFF.

J is TRBJ1-6 and V is TRBV10-3, with a possible D match to TRBD1 (6 bases). The CDR3 runs 16 residues. The V end was cut by 0 bases, the J end by 7 bases, with 13 bases between. The germline V gene encodes CDR1 ENHRY and CDR2 SYGVKD. As DNA, the CDR3 is TGTGCCATCAGTGAGTCTCGGGGGGCGCAGAATTCACCCCTCCACTTT. Its protein is CAISESRGAQNSPLHF.